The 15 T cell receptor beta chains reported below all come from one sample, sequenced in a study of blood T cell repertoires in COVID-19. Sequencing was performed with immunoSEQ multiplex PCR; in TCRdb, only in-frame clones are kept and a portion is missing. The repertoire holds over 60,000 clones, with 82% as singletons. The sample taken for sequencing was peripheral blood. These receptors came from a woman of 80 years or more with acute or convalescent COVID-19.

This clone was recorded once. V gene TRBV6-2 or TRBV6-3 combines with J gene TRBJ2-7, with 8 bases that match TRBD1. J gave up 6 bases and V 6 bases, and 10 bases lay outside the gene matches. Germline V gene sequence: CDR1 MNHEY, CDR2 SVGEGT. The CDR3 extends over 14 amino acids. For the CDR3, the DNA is TGTGCCAGCAGCCTAAGGGGGACAGGCATCGAGCAGTACTTC. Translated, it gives CASSLRGTGIEQYF.

The CDR3 region has the DNA TGTGCCAGTAGTATTTTAACTAGCTTAAACCAGAACAATGAGCAGTTCTTC. Protein product: CASSILTSLNQNNEQFF. This chain links TRBV19 with TRBJ2-1; D is perhaps TRBD2 (6 bases). V lost 3 bases, J lost 5 bases, and 20 bases lay in between. The CDR3 has 17 amino acids. Germline V CDR1 and CDR2: LNHDA, SQIVND (reference sequence).

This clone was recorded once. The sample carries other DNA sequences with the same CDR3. CDR3 loop: CASSTRPGSYTGELFF. CDR3 nucleotides: TGTGCCAGCAGTACAAGACCAGGGTCTTACACCGGGGAGCTGTTTTTT. The chain couples TRBV25-1 to TRBJ2-2; D is perhaps TRBD1 (5 bases). Trimming removed 5 bases at V and 3 bases at J, with 16 bases between. The CDR3 is 16 amino acids. Germline V gene sequence: CDR1 MGHDK, CDR2 SYGVNS.

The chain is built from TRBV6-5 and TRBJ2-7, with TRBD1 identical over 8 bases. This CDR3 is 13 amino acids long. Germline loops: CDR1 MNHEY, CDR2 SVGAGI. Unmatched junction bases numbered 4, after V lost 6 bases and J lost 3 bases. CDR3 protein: CASRRTGNYEQYF. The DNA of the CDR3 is TGTGCCAGCAGACGGACAGGGAACTACGAGCAGTACTTC.

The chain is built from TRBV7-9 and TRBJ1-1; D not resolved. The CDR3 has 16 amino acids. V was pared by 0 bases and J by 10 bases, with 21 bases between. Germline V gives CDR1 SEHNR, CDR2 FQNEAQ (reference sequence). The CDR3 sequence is CASSLARVGERGGAFF. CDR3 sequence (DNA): TGTGCCAGCAGCTTAGCACGAGTCGGGGAGAGAGGAGGAGCTTTCTTT.

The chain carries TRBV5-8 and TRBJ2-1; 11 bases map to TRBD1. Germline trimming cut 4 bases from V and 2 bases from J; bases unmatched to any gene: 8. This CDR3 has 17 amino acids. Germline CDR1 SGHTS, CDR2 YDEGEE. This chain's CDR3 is CASSGGTGGRAYNEQFF. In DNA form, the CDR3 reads TGTGCCAGCAGCGGCGGGACAGGGGGAAGGGCCTACAATGAGCAGTTCTTC.

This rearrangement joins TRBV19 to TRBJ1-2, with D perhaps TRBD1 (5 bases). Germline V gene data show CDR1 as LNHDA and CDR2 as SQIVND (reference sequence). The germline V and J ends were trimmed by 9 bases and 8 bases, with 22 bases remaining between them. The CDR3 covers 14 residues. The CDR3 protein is CASSPRGQTIGYTF. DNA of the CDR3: TGTGCCAGCTCGCCCCGCGGACAAACTATCGGCTACACCTTC.

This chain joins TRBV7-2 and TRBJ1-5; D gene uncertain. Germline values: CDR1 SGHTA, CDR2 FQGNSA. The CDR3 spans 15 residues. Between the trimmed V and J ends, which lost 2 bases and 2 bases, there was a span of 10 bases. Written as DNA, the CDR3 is TGTGCCAGCAGCTTACAAGTGGGAGGCAATCAGCCCCAGCATTTT. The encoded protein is CASSLQVGGNQPQHF.

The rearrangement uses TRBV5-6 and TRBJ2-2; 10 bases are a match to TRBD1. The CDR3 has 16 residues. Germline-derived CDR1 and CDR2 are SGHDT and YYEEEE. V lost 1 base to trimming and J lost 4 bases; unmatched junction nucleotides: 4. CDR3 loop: CASSLRQGAPTGELFF. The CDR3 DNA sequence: TGTGCCAGCAGCTTGCGACAGGGGGCGCCCACCGGGGAGCTGTTTTTT.

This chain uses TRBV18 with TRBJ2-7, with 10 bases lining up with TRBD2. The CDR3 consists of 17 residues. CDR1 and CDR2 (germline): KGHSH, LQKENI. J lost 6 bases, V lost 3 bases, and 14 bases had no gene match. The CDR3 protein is CASSPSLGSSGSSEQYF. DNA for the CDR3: TGTGCCAGCTCACCCAGCCTGGGTTCTAGCGGGAGTTCCGAGCAGTACTTC.

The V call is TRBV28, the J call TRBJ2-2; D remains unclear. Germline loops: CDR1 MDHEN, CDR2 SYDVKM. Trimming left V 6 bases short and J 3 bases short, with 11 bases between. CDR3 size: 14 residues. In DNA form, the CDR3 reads TGTGCCAGCAGCCCCAAACAGTACACCGGGGAGCTGTTTTTT. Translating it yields CASSPKQYTGELFF.

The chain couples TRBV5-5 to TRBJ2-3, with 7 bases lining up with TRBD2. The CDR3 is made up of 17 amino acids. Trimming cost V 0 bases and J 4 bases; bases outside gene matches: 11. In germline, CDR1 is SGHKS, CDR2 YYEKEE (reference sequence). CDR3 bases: TGTGCCAGCAGCTTGGTCTCTAGCGGAGCCGTCCCAGATACGCAGTATTTT. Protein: CASSLVSSGAVPDTQYF.

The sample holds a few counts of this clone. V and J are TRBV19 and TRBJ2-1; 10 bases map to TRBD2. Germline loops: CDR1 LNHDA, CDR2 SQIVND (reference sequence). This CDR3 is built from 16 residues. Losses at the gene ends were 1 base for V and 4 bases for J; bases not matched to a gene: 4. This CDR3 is CASSIAGTSVYNEQFF. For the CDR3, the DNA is TGTGCCAGTAGTATAGCCGGGACTAGCGTTTACAATGAGCAGTTCTTC. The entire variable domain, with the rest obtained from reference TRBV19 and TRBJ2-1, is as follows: DGGITQSPKYLFRKEGQNVTLSCEQNLNHDAMYWYRQDPGQGLRLIYYSQIVNDFQKGDIAEGYSVSREKKESFPLTVTSAQKNPTAFYLCASSIAGTSVYNEQFFGPGTRLTVL.

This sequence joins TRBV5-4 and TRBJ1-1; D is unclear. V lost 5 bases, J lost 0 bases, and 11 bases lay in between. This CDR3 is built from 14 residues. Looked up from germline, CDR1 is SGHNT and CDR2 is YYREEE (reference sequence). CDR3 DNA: TGTGCCAGCAGTGAGACAAACATGAACACTGAAGCTTTCTTT. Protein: CASSETNMNTEAFF.

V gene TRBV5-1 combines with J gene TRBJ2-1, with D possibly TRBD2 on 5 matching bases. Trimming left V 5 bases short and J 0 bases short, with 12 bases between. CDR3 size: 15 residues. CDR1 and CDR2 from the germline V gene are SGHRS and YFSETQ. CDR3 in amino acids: CASRGGLSSYNEQFF. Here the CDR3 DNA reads TGCGCCAGCAGAGGCGGGCTGAGCTCCTACAATGAGCAGTTCTTC.